The rows below give T cell receptor beta chains drawn from one sample of a study of blood T cell repertoires in COVID-19. The assay was immunoSEQ multiplex PCR, and TCRdb's table has in-frame clones only and misses some. The sample has roughly 36,000 clones; roughly nine tenths are singletons. The sequencing sample was made of peripheral blood. All receptors derive from a man in his sixties with active or convalescent COVID-19. Each CDR3 is given with its conserved first and last residue. D genes are given only for firm matches. Only some rows state a clone size, as once, few, many or a class for expanded clones.

>TRBJ1-1|-|-|TRBV6-2/TRBV6-3
TGTGCCAGCAGTACGGGTCAGGGTTGGTACACTGAAGCTTTCTTT
CASSTGQGWYTEAFF
>TRBJ2-1|TRBD2|-|TRBV10-3
TGTGCCATCAGTCATACTAGCGGGGGGAATGAGCAGTTCTTC
CAISHTSGGNEQFF
>TRBJ1-2|-|-|TRBV2
TGTGCCAGCGGCCTCCGCAACTATGGCTACACCTTC
CASGLRNYGYTF
>TRBJ1-4|TRBD1|-|TRBV6-5
TGTGCCAGCAGGGCCGGGACAGGGGGAGGGAAACTGTTTTTT
CASRAGTGGGKLFF
>TRBJ1-1|-|-|TRBV7-8
TGTGCCAGCAGCCTCCGTCCCGGTGTCACTGAAGCTTTCTTT
CASSLRPGVTEAFF
>TRBJ1-1|TRBD1|-|TRBV5-1
TGCGCCAGCAGCCCCCAAACAGGGGGCACTGAAGCTTTCTTT
CASSPQTGGTEAFF
>TRBJ1-1|-|once|TRBV2
TGTGCCAGCAGTGAGGTAGGAGGTTTGAAGGCTTTCTTT
CASSEVGGLKAFF
>TRBJ2-1|-|-|TRBV9
TGTGCCAGCAGCGTGCCCAGCGTATACAATGAGCAGTTCTTC
CASSVPSVYNEQFF
>TRBJ1-6|-|-|TRBV12-5
TGTGCTAGTGGTTTCCGGGACAACTTACCCCTCCACTTT
CASGFRDNLPLHF
>TRBJ1-2|-|-|TRBV7-9
TGTGCCAGCAGCCCAGGGGCAACTAACTATGGCTACACCTTC
CASSPGATNYGYTF
>TRBJ2-7|TRBD2|-|TRBV6-5
TGTGCCAGCAGTTACCGGGGGACTACACTAAACGAGCAGTACTTC
CASSYRGTTLNEQYF
>TRBJ2-7|TRBD1|-|TRBV2
TGTGCCAGCACTCTAGGACAGGGGGCGACCTACGAGCAGTACTTC
CASTLGQGATYEQYF
>TRBJ2-3|TRBD2|-|TRBV24-1
TGTGCCACCAGTGATGGACTAGCGGGGGCCCCTAGCACAGATACGCAGTATTTT
CATSDGLAGAPSTDTQYF
>TRBJ2-7|TRBD1|-|TRBV9
TGTGCCAGCAGCGTAGGGTACGGACAGGCGACCTACGAGCAGTACTTC
CASSVGYGQATYEQYF
>TRBJ1-2|-|-|TRBV6-5
TGTGCCGGCAGTTACATATCAGGAGGCGATGGCTACACCTTC
CAGSYISGGDGYTF
>TRBJ1-2|-|-|TRBV5-4
TGTGCCAGCAGCTTGCAGGGGCTAGATGGCTACACCTTC
CASSLQGLDGYTF
>TRBJ2-4|TRBD2|-|TRBV2
TGTGCCAGCAGGTCGAGCGGGGGGGCCAGGGCCAAAAACATTCAGTACTTC
CASRSSGGARAKNIQYF
>TRBJ2-2|-|-|TRBV7-3
TGTGCCAGCAGCTTAACGCCGGCGGGGATCGGGGAGCTGTTTTTT
CASSLTPAGIGELFF
>TRBJ2-2|-|few|TRBV5-1
TGCGCCAGCAGCTTGCCCAGGCCGAACACCGGGGAGCTGTTTTTT
CASSLPRPNTGELFF
>TRBJ2-1|-|-|TRBV2
TGTGCCAGCAGTACAGGGTTTGAGCAGTTCTTC
CASSTGFEQFF
>TRBJ2-1|TRBD2|few|TRBV11-2
TGTGCCAGCAGCTTTGATGTGGGCGGGAGTGGGGGGAATGAGCAGTTCTTC
CASSFDVGGSGGNEQFF
>TRBJ2-1|TRBD1|-|TRBV23-1
TGCGCCAGCAGTCAATCCAGGAACAGGGGGGACTACAATGAGCAGTTCTTC
CASSQSRNRGDYNEQFF
>TRBJ2-3|TRBD2|-|TRBV4-1
TGCGCCAGCAGCACCCCTGGGGGGGGGACAGATACGCAGTATTTT
CASSTPGGGTDTQYF
>TRBJ2-3|TRBD2|-|TRBV7-2
TGTGCCAGCAGCTTAGGCCTAGCGGGAGGAACAGATACGCAGTATTTT
CASSLGLAGGTDTQYF
>TRBJ1-2|-|-|TRBV28
TGTGCCAGCAGTTTAATACAGAGCTATGGCTACACCTTC
CASSLIQSYGYTF
>TRBJ2-3|-|-|TRBV7-3
TGTGCCAGCAGCCCCCGGGTAGCGGCTAGCACAGATACGCAGTATTTT
CASSPRVAASTDTQYF
>TRBJ2-1|TRBD2|-|TRBV27
TGTGCCAGACCCAACGGGACTAGCGGGAGCAGTGAGCAGTTCTTC
CARPNGTSGSSEQFF
>TRBJ2-2|-|-|TRBV11-1
TGTGCCAGCAGCTTAAGGGGTAACACCGGGGAGCTGTTTTTT
CASSLRGNTGELFF
>TRBJ1-2|-|-|TRBV7-8
TGTGCCAGCAGCCCGAGGGGGGGGCGGGGCTATGGCTACACCTTC
CASSPRGGRGYGYTF
>TRBJ2-5|TRBD1|-|TRBV18
TGTGCCAGCTCACCCCTGGACAGGCTCTGGGAGACCCAGTACTTC
CASSPLDRLWETQYF
>TRBJ1-4|-|-|TRBV6-4
TGTGCCTCAGGGTGGGAAAAACTGTTTTTT
CASGWEKLFF
>TRBJ2-5|-|-|TRBV18
TGTGCCAGCTCTCGAGCTGGTGCTCAAGAGACCCAGTACTTC
CASSRAGAQETQYF
>TRBJ2-1|TRBD2|-|TRBV4-3
TGCGCCAGCAGCCAAGGAGGACTAGCGGGTATCAATGAGCAGTTCTTC
CASSQGGLAGINEQFF
>TRBJ2-7|TRBD1|-|TRBV19
TGTGCCAGTAGTATGCTTGGGACAGGAACCTACGAGCAGTACTTC
CASSMLGTGTYEQYF
>TRBJ2-5|TRBD2|-|TRBV28
TGTGCCAGCAGCTCTGGGAGGGAAGAGACCCAGTACTTC
CASSSGREETQYF
>TRBJ2-3|-|-|TRBV19
TGTGCCAGTAGTATCGGGCGGGGGCACACAGATACGCAGTATTTT
CASSIGRGHTDTQYF
>TRBJ2-1|TRBD2|-|TRBV11-2
TGTGCCAGCAGCCCCCGGACTAGCGGGGGCTACAATGAGCAGTTCTTC
CASSPRTSGGYNEQFF
>TRBJ2-1|TRBD1|-|TRBV7-3
TGTGCCAGCAGCCAGGGACAGATCTACAATGAGCAGTTCTTC
CASSQGQIYNEQFF
>TRBJ1-1|TRBD1|-|TRBV7-9
TGTGCCAGCAGCTTAGGGGACAGGGGAGCTTTCTTT
CASSLGDRGAFF
>TRBJ1-6|TRBD1|-|TRBV6-6
TGTGCCAGCAGTCCCTTAGGGACAGGGAGCTATAATTCACCCCTCCACTTT
CASSPLGTGSYNSPLHF
>TRBJ1-2|TRBD1|-|TRBV7-2
TGTGCCAGCAGTCTCATGACAGGGGTCTATGGCTACACCTTC
CASSLMTGVYGYTF
>TRBJ1-4|-|-|TRBV18
TGTGCCAGCTCACCACCATCGGGAACAAAACTGTTTTTT
CASSPPSGTKLFF
>TRBJ1-1|-|-|TRBV7-9
TGTGCCAGCAGCTTTTCAGGGGACACTGAAGCTTTCTTT
CASSFSGDTEAFF